The TCR beta chain described here comes from a study of OX40 agonist ivuxolimab in advanced cancers. In the study overall: Ivuxolimab, which targeted the costimulatory receptor OX40 (CD134), was an agonistic, fully human IgG2 monoclonal antibody. The paper covers the monotherapy dose-escalation part of the phase I ivuxolimab trial, which included N ≈ 50 patients. Prior anti-PD-1, anti-PD-L1 or anti-CTLA-4 therapy was permitted, and checkpoint inhibitors had been received by about 37% of dose-escalation patients. Intravenous ivuxolimab was administered to patients every 2 weeks at six dose levels: 0.01, 0.1, 0.3, 1.5, 3 and 10 mg/kg. Among the roughly 52 dose-escalation patients, approximately 20 had hepatocellular carcinoma, approximately 15 melanoma, 9 renal cell carcinoma and 9 head and neck cancer. The purpose of peripheral TCRbeta sequencing was to test whether ivuxolimab changed TCR sequence diversity and led to clonal T-cell expansion. The dose-escalation cohort was 82.7% male with a mean age of approximately 60 years, ranging from roughly 20 to 80. Three dose-escalation patients achieved partial responses, one with hepatocellular carcinoma and two with cutaneous melanoma. The research as a whole found: Low levels of normalized T-cell clonal expansion were also seen in some patients who did not respond. On average, CD8+ T cells showed more expanded clones than CD4+ T cells after ivuxolimab. In the 0.1-3.0 mg/kg groups, partial responders had among the lowest normalized peripheral clonal expansion, particularly in CD8+ T cells. The antigen specificity of the peripheral T cells that underwent clonal expansion was not determined. At doses of 0.1 to 3.0 mg/kg, clonal expansion of both CD4+ and CD8+ blood T cells was observed from baseline to week 6.

The trial excluded patients who had a history of autoimmune disease or who were on systemic immunosuppression. Peripheral blood for TCR sequencing was collected from all dose cohorts at baseline, on cycle 4 day 1, and on cycle 7 day 1. Samples came from an open-label, multicenter, first-in-human phase I dose-escalation trial of ivuxolimab. Adults with locally advanced or metastatic head and neck squamous cell, hepatocellular, melanoma or renal cell carcinoma were enrolled in the trial. Before TCR sequencing, CD4+ T cells and CD8+ T cells were sorted from peripheral blood as separate populations. This clone is labeled medium-sized (0.01 to 0.1%). What this receptor recognizes is not known. Qualities for individual bases were not recorded, and no much larger clone is one base off. After removal of 2 bases from V and 11 bases from J, the junction retains 12 bases not matched to a gene. CDR3 length: 16 amino acids, cysteine to phenylalanine. CDR3 DNA only is kept here, 48 bases in frame from base 1. Taken from the germline V gene (reference sequence), the CDR1 and CDR2 loops are LNHDA and SQIVND.

Genomic DNA was extracted from sorted cells for sequencing of the TCRbeta CDR3 region. The immunoSEQ Assay was used for sequencing of TCRbeta CDR3 regions. TCRdb's version of the immuneACCESS table is confined to in-frame rearrangements and falls short of the full clone set. An unresolved V gene accounts for under half of the shortfall where checked; the remainder is of unknown origin. This sample is represented by 40,000 to 45,000 clones; about nine tenths of them were singletons. Together, the top ten hold approximately 28% of the sample. The TCR originated in an adult with an advanced solid tumor such as melanoma, head and neck, liver or kidney cancer. Here the sequenced sample was CD4+ or CD8+ T cells sorted from blood, taken in a trial of the OX40 agonist ivuxolimab. Recombination joined TRBV19 with TRBJ2-2, with 9 bases matching TRBD1. The sequence in DNA is TGTGCCAGTAGTATATCTCAGGACAGGGGTTTAGGAGAGCTGTTTTTT. It codes for CASSISQDRGLGELFF.